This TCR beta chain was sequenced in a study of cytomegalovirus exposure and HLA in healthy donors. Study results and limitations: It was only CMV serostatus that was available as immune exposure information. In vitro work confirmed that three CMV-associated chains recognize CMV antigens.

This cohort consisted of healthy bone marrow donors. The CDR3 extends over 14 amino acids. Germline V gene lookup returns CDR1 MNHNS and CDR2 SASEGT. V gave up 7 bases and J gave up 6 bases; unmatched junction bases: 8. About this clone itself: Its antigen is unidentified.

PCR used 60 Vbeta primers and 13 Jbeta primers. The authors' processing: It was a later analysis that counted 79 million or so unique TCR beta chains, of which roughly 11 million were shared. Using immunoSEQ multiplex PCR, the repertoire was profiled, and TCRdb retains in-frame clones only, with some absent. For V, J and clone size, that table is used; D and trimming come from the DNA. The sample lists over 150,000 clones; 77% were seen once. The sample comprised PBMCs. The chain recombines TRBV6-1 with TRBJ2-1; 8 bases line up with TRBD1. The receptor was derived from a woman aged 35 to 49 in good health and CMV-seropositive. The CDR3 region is CASTSDRVVNEQFF. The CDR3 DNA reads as TGTGCCAGCACTTCGGACAGGGTGGTCAATGAGCAGTTCTTC.